What follows are 8 T cell receptor beta chains derived from one specimen sequenced in a study of a mutant IDH1 vaccine in newly diagnosed glioma. Time point here: week 5, during vaccination. The investigators gave 300 ug of mutant IDH1 20-mer peptide in each vaccine dose, together with topical imiquimod. No antigen is known for these receptors. TCRdb's copy holds only in-frame clones and misses some; the assay was immunoSEQ multiplex PCR. The data hold some 60,000 clones, with more than 80% observed a single time. The source was PBMCs, collected from a glioma patient whose treatment included an IDH1 peptide vaccine. All receptors come from a woman in her thirties or forties with glioma.

The chain recombines TRBV5-1 with TRBJ1-3, with D possibly TRBD1 on 6 matching bases. The CDR3 covers 14 residues. Germline CDR1 reads SGHRS; CDR2 reads YFSETQ. V lost 0 bases and J 4 bases, leaving 8 bases between the germline ends. The CDR3 protein is CASSLVGQGNTIYF. Here the CDR3 DNA reads TGCGCCAGCAGCTTGGTTGGACAGGGAAACACCATATATTTT.

This clone was observed once. This chain joins TRBV18 and TRBJ2-1, with 11 bases that match TRBD1. The CDR3 is 15 residues long. The germline V gene has CDR1 KGHSH and CDR2 LQKENI. Trimming at V came to 3 bases and at J to 2 bases, leaving 0 bases not matched to a gene. Here the CDR3 DNA reads TGTGCCAGCTCACCGGGACAGGGGGCCTACAATGAGCAGTTCTTC. Translating gives CASSPGQGAYNEQFF.

This rearrangement joins TRBV4-2 to TRBJ1-4; D call uncertain. The V end was cut by 4 bases, the J end by 8 bases, with 8 bases between. Germline CDR1 reads LGHNA; CDR2 reads YNFKEQ. The CDR3 runs 12 residues. Here the CDR3 reads CASSLMGEKLFF. The CDR3, as DNA: TGTGCCAGCAGCCTAATGGGAGAAAAACTGTTTTTT.

J is TRBJ2-2 and V is TRBV28; 11 positions agree with TRBD2. Germline lookup yields CDR1 MDHEN and CDR2 SYDVKM. With 5 bases clipped from V and 6 bases from J, the junction kept 8 bases outside the gene matches. The CDR3 spans 16 residues. CDR3 protein: CASSLRTSGSSGELFF. CDR3 in DNA: TGTGCCAGCAGTCTTAGGACTAGCGGGTCTTCCGGGGAGCTGTTTTTT.

The CDR3 region is CASRALWGGDTQYF. The CDR3, as DNA: TGTGCCAGCAGGGCCCTGTGGGGGGGAGATACGCAGTATTTT. This chain links TRBV5-5 with TRBJ2-3; 7 positions agree with TRBD2. This CDR3 is built from 14 residues. Germline-derived CDR1 and CDR2 are SGHKS and YYEKEE (reference sequence). V lost 5 bases, J lost 5 bases, and 8 bases stayed unmatched.

The rearrangement uses TRBV9 and TRBJ2-2; 7 bases are shared with TRBD1. The V and J ends lost 0 bases and 0 bases, in that order; junction bases with no gene match: 2. This CDR3 contains 16 residues. The V gene's germline CDR1 is SGDLS and CDR2 YYNGEE. CDR3 DNA sequence: TGTGCCAGCAGCGTAGAGGGGGCAACGAACACCGGGGAGCTGTTTTTT. Translating it yields CASSVEGATNTGELFF. The variable domain in full, with the rest retrieved from reference TRBV9 and TRBJ2-2, is DSGVTQTPKHLITATGQRVTLRCSPRSGDLSVYWYQQSLDQGLQFLIQYYNGEERAKGNILERFSAQQFPDLHSELNLSSLELGDSALYFCASSVEGATNTGELFFGEGSRLTVL.

The rearrangement joins TRBV19 to TRBJ1-1; 8 bases map to TRBD1. V shed 2 bases and J 6 bases; nucleotides not matched to a gene: 5. The CDR3 totals 14 residues. The germline V gene has CDR1 LNHDA and CDR2 SQIVND (reference sequence). CDR3 protein: CASSISMTGAEAFF. DNA for the CDR3: TGTGCCAGTAGTATATCTATGACAGGGGCTGAAGCTTTCTTT. The full variable domain, with the rest looked up from reference TRBV19 and TRBJ1-1, is DGGITQSPKYLFRKEGQNVTLSCEQNLNHDAMYWYRQDPGQGLRLIYYSQIVNDFQKGDIAEGYSVSREKKESFPLTVTSAQKNPTAFYLCASSISMTGAEAFFGQGTRLTVV.

The chain is built from TRBV7-8 and TRBJ1-1; D gene ambiguous. The CDR3 length is 16 residues. Germline assignment: CDR1 SGHVS and CDR2 FQNEAQ. Trimming stripped 0 bases from V and 0 bases from J, with 11 bases between. The CDR3, as DNA: TGTGCCAGCAGCTTAGCGATTTCAGCCATGAACACTGAAGCTTTCTTT. Translated: CASSLAISAMNTEAFF.